This TCR beta chain was retrieved from a study of cytomegalovirus exposure and HLA in healthy donors. Study in general: Among the roughly 400 genotyped donors, 65% to 90% were placed in the Caucasian-associated ancestry cluster. Study-level results: The later analysis indicated that the majority of CMV-associated TCR beta chains appeared HLA-restricted. Common viral pathogens were later found to be apparently linked to several of the most significant clusters.

The PCR employed 60 Vbeta primers together with 13 Jbeta primers. Method: immunoSEQ multiplex PCR; TCRdb's copy keeps in-frame clones and lacks some. The data show roughly 120,000 clones, with about three quarters seen just once and 0.85% to 1.3% held by the top ten. As regards this clone: Its antigen is currently unknown.

This CDR3 spans 15 amino acids. V lost 0 bases and J lost 0, with 9 bases in between. Germline loops: CDR1 SGHDT, CDR2 YYEEEE. Material: PBMCs. The chain has TRBV5-6 and TRBJ1-2, with D possibly being TRBD1 (5 bases). This sequence originates from a human donor in good health. The CDR3 sequence: CASSLGPGTNYGYTF. The CDR3 DNA sequence: TGTGCCAGCAGCTTGGGTCCAGGGACTAACTATGGCTACACCTTC. Full variable domain (rest looked up from reference TRBV5-6 and TRBJ1-2): DAGVTQSPTHLIKTRGQQVTLRCSPKSGHDTVSWYQQALGQGPQFIFQYYEEEERQRGNFPDRFSGHQFPNYSSELNVNALLLGDSALYLCASSLGPGTNYGYTFGSGTRLTVV.